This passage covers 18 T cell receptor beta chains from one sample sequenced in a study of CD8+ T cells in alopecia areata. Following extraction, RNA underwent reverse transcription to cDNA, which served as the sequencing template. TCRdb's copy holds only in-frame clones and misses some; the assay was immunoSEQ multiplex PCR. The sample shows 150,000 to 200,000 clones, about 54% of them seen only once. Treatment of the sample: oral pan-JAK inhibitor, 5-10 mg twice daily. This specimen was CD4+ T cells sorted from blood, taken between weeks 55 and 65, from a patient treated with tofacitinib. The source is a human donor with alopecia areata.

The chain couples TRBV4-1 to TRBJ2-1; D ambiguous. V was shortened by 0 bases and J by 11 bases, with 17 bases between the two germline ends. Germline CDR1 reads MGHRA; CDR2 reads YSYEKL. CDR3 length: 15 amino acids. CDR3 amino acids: CASSQDQATSSQQFF. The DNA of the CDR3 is TGCGCCAGCAGCCAAGATCAGGCGACCAGCTCGCAGCAGTTCTTC.

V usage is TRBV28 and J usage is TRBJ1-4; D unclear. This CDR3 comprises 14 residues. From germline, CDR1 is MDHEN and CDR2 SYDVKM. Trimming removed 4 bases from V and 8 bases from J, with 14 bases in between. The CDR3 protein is CASSSFQIGEKLFF. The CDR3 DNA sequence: TGTGCCAGCAGTTCCTTTCAAATAGGGGAAAAACTGTTTTTT.

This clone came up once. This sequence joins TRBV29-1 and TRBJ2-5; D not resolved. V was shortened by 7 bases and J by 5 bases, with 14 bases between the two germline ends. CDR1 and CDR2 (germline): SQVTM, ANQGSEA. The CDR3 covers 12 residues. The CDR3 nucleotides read TGCAGCGCCACTTCGCAGATTGAGACCCAGTACTTC. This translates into CSATSQIETQYF.

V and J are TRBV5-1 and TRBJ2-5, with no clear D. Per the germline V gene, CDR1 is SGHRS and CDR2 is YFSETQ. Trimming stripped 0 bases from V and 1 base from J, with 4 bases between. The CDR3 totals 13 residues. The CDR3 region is CASSLEAQETQYF. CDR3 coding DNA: TGCGCCAGCAGCTTGGAGGCCCAAGAGACCCAGTACTTC.

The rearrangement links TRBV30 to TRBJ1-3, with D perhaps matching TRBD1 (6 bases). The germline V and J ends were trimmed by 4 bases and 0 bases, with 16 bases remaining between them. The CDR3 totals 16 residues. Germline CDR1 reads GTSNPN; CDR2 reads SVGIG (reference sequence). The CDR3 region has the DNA TGTGCCTGGACCATTTCCGGGACACTCTCTGGAAACACCATATATTTT. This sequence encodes CAWTISGTLSGNTIYF.

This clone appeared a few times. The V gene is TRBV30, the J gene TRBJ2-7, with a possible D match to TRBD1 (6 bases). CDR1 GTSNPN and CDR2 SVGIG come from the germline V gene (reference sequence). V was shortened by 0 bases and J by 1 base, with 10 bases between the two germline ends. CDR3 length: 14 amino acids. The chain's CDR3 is CAWSVLGQSYEQYF. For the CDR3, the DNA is TGTGCCTGGAGTGTCTTAGGACAGTCCTACGAGCAGTACTTC.

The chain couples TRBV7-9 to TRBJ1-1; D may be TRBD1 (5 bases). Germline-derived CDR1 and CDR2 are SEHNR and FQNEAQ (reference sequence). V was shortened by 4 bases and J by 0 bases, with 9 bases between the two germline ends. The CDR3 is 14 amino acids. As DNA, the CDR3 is TGTGCCAGCAGCTGGGGACCCGTGAACACTGAAGCTTTCTTT. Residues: CASSWGPVNTEAFF.

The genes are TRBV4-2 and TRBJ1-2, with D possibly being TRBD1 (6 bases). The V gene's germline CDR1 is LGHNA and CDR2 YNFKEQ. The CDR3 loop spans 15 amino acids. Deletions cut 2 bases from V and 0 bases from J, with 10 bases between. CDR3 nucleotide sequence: TGTGCCAGCAGCCAACGACAGGAGACTAACTATGGCTACACCTTC. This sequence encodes CASSQRQETNYGYTF.

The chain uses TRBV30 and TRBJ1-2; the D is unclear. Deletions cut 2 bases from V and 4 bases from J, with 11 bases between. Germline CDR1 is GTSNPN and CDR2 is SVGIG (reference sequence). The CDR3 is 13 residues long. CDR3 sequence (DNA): TGTGCCTGGAGTCAGCAGTTCGGCTATGGCTACACCTTC. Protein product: CAWSQQFGYGYTF.

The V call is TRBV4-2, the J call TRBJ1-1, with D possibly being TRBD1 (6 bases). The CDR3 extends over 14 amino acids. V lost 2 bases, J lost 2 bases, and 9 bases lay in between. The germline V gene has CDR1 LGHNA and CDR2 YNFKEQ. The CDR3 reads CASSQQGPNTEAFF. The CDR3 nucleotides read TGTGCCAGCAGCCAACAGGGGCCAAACACTGAAGCTTTCTTT.

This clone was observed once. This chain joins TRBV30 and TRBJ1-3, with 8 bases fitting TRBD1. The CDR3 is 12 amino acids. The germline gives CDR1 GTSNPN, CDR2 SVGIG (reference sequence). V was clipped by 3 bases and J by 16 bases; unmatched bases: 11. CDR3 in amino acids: CAWSGGADRVYF. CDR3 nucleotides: TGTGCCTGGAGCGGCGGTGCGGACAGGGTGTATTTT.

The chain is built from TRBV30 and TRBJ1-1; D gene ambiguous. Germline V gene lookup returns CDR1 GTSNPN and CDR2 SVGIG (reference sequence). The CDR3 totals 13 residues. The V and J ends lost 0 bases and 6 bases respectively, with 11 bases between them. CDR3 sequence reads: CAWSVFPSAEAFF. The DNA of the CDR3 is TGTGCCTGGAGTGTATTCCCCTCCGCTGAAGCTTTCTTT.

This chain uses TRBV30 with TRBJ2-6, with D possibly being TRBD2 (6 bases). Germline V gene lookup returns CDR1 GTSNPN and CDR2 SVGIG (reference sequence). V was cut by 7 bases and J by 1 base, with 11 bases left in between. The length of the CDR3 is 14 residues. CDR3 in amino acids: CAYLAGSGANVLTF. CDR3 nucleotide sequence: TGTGCCTACCTCGCGGGATCTGGGGCCAACGTCCTGACTTTC.

DNA of the CDR3: TGTGCCAGCAGTGAATTTGGGAATCTGAACACTGAAGCTTTCTTT. Its protein is CASSEFGNLNTEAFF. The chain carries TRBV25-1 and TRBJ1-1, with D unclear. Per germline, CDR1 MGHDK and CDR2 SYGVNS. CDR3 size: 15 residues. Deletions cut 1 base from V and 0 bases from J, with 9 bases between.

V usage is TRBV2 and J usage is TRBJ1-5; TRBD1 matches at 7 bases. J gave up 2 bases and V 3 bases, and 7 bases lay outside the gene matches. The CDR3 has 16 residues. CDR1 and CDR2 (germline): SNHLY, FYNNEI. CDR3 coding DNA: TGTGCCAGCAGTGAGGGCAGGGGGGGACGCAATCAGCCCCAGCATTTT. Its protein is CASSEGRGGRNQPQHF.

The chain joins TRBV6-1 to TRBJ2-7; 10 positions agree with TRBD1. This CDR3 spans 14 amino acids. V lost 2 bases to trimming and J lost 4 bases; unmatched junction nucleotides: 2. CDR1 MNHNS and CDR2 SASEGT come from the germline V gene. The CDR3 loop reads CASSEMGQGYEQYF. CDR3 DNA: TGTGCCAGCAGTGAAATGGGACAGGGGTACGAGCAGTACTTC.

This CDR3 reads CSVRTGGITGELFF. The CDR3 bases are TGCAGCGTGCGGACAGGGGGCATCACCGGGGAGCTGTTTTTT. The rearrangement uses TRBV29-1 and TRBJ2-2; 11 positions agree with TRBD1. The trim removed 6 bases at V and 4 bases at J, leaving 4 bases unmatched. This CDR3 is 14 amino acids long. From germline, CDR1 is SQVTM and CDR2 ANQGSEA.

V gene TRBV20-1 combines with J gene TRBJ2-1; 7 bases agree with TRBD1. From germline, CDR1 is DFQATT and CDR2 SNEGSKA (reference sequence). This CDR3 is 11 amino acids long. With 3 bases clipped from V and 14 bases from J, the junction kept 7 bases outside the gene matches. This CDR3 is CSASDADRKFF. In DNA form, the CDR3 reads TGCAGTGCTAGTGATGCGGACAGGAAGTTCTTC.